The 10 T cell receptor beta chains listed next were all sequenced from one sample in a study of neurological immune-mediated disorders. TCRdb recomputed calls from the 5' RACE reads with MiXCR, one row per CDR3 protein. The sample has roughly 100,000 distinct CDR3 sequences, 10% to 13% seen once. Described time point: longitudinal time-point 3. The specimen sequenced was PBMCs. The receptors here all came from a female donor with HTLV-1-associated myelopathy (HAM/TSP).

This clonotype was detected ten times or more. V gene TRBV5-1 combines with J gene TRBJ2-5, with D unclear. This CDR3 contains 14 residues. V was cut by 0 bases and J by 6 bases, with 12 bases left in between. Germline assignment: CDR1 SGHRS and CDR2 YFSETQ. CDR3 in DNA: TGCGCCAGCAGCTTGGAGGTGGGCGGAAAGACCCAGTACTTC. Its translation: CASSLEVGGKTQYF.

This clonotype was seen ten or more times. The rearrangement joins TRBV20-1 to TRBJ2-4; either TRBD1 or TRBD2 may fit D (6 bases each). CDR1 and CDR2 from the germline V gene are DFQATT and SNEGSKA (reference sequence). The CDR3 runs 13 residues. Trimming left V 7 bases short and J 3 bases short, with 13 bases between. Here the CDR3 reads CSGGGPVKNIQYF. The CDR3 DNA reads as TGCAGTGGAGGGGGGCCGGTCAAAAACATTCAGTACTTC.

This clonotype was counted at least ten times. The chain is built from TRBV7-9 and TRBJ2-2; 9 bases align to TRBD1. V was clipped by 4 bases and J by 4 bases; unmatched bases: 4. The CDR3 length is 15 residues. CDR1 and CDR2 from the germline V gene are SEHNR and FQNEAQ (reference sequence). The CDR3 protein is CASSSNRGPTGELFF. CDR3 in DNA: TGTGCCAGCAGCTCTAACAGGGGGCCCACCGGGGAGCTGTTTTTT.

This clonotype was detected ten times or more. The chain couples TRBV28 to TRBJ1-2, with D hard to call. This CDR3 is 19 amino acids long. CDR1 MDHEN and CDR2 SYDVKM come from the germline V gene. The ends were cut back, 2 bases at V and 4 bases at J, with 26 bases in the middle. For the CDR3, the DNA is TGTGCCAGCAGTTTAGTCTCGGGGTCGTGGCAGGAAGACCTCTATGGCTACACCTTC. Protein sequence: CASSLVSGSWQEDLYGYTF.

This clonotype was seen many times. Here the CDR3 DNA reads TGTGCCAGCAGCCAAGTAGGGGGAGTCGGGGAGACCCAGTACTTC. Translation gives CASSQVGGVGETQYF. The chain has TRBV7-9 and TRBJ2-5, with a weak D call TRBD1 (6 bases). The CDR3 length is 15 residues. V shed 5 bases and J shed 5 bases, with 18 bases lying between them. Germline assignment: CDR1 SEHNR and CDR2 FQNEAQ (reference sequence).

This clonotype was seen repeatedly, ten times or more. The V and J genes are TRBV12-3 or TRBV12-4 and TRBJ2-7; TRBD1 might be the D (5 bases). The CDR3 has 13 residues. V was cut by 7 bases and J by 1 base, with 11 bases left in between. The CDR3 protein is CASIRAGSYEQYF. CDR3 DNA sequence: TGTGCCAGCATAAGGGCAGGGTCCTACGAGCAGTACTTC.

The CDR3 region has the DNA TGTGCCAGCAGCTTAGCCTGGACAGGGGGGACAGATACGCAGTATTTT. It specifies CASSLAWTGGTDTQYF. The rearrangement uses TRBV7-2 and TRBJ2-3; TRBD1 aligns across 10 bases. This CDR3 has 16 residues. The germline V gene encodes CDR1 SGHTA and CDR2 FQGNSA. J lost 3 bases, V lost 0 bases, and 3 bases had no gene match.

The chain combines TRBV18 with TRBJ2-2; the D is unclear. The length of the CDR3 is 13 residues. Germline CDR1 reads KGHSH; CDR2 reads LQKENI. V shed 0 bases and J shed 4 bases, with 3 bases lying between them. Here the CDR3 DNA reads TGTGCCAGCTCACCACCCTTCACCGGGGAGCTGTTTTTT. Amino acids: CASSPPFTGELFF.

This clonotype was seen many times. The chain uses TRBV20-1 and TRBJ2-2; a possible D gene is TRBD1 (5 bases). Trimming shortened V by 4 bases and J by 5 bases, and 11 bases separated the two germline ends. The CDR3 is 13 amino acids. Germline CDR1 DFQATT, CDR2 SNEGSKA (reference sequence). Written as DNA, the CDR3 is TGCAGTGCTACATCTCACAGGACCGGGGAGCTGTTTTTT. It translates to CSATSHRTGELFF.

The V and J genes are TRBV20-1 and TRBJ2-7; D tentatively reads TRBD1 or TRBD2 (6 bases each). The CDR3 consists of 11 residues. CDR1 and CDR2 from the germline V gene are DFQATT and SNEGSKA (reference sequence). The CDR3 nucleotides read TGCAGCGGGGGCGAGACCTACGAGCAGTACTTC. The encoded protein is CSGGETYEQYF.